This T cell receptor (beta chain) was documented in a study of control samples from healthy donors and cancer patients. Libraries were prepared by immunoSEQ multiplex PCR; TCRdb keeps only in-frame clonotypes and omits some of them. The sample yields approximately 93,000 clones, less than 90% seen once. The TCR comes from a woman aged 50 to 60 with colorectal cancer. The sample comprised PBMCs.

Here the CDR3 reads CASSSNTRANRIQYF. CDR3 bases: TGTGCCAGCAGCTCGAACACGCGGGCTAACCGCATTCAGTACTTC. The chain combines TRBV5-6 with TRBJ2-4; maybe TRBD2 (5 bases). The CDR3 runs 15 residues. The V gene lost 3 bases and the J gene lost 9 bases, with 19 bases spanning the gap. Germline V gene sequence: CDR1 SGHDT, CDR2 YYEEEE.